The entry that follows covers one TCR beta chain sequence. Its antigen remains unknown. These data are taken from a study of CD4 T cells in relation to SARS-CoV-2 and coronaviruses. Study summary: Shared crossreactive spike epitopes were mapped to their HLA restriction.

Measured with immunoSEQ multiplex PCR; TCRdb has only the in-frame clones, and not every one. The data hold around 31,000 clones, with roughly 70% observed a single time. Unexposed donor CD4+ T cells date from about 2011-2019, before the COVID-19 pandemic. CD4+ T cells were isolated from the cells after around 11 days of culture. Unexposed-donor CD4+ T cells were probed with SARS-CoV-2 S/N and four cold-coronavirus spikes, cells permitting. Two million PBMCs per well were cultured with about 9.8 IU/ml IL-2. This clonotype was obtained from a human donor in good health. The sample taken for sequencing was CD4+ T cells from PBMCs, cultured in vitro.

CDR3 coding DNA: TGCGCCAGCAGAAACACTGAGAGGAGTGAGCAGTTCTTC. Translation gives CASRNTERSEQFF. The chain recombines TRBV4-1 with TRBJ2-1; D ambiguous. Between the trimmed V and J ends, which lost 6 bases and 9 bases, there was a span of 15 bases. In germline, CDR1 is MGHRA, CDR2 YSYEKL. This CDR3 has 13 amino acids.